Presented here are 22 T cell receptor beta chains from one specimen sequenced in a study of beta chain features in type 1 diabetes. Expressed TCRB transcripts were sequenced, since all the RNA that had been isolated was reverse transcribed. Using immunoSEQ multiplex PCR, the repertoire was profiled, and TCRdb retains in-frame clones only, with some absent. Among around 330,000 clones listed, more than 9.5% were seen once. What was sequenced was naive CD4+ T cells from blood. All receptors derive from a woman aged 25 to 39 in good health.

The sample holds a few counts of this clone. V and J are TRBV7-3 and TRBJ2-2, with 7 positions matching TRBD2. The V gene's germline CDR1 is SGHTA and CDR2 FQGTGA. The CDR3 consists of 15 residues. The ends lost 4 bases at V and 2 bases at J; junction bases unmatched: 4. DNA of the CDR3: TGTGCCAGCAGCTCCAGCGGGACCAACACCGGGGAGCTGTTTTTT. Translation: CASSSSGTNTGELFF.

The chain links TRBV7-6 to TRBJ2-1; weak D call: TRBD2 (6 bases). With 5 bases removed from V and 4 bases from J, the gap between germline ends came to 15 bases. There are 15 residues in the CDR3. In germline, CDR1 is SGHVS, CDR2 FNYEAQ. CDR3 DNA: TGTGCCAGCAGCCCCGGGGAGCGGGCATACAATGAGCAGTTCTTC. Amino acids: CASSPGERAYNEQFF.

The rearrangement uses TRBV6-5 and TRBJ1-5; perhaps TRBD1 as D (5 bases). Looked up from germline, CDR1 is MNHEY and CDR2 is SVGAGI. This CDR3 is 14 amino acids long. Trimming stripped 6 bases from V and 0 bases from J, with 9 bases between. The CDR3 sequence: CASRPGYSNQPQHF. The CDR3 nucleotides read TGTGCCAGCAGACCAGGGTATAGCAATCAGCCCCAGCATTTT.

V usage is TRBV20-1 and J usage is TRBJ2-5, with 7 nucleotides matching TRBD2. Germline CDR1 reads DFQATT; CDR2 reads SNEGSKA (reference sequence). The CDR3 length is 11 residues. With 5 bases clipped from V and 5 bases from J, the junction kept 2 bases outside the gene matches. The chain's CDR3 is CSASGRETQYF. DNA for the CDR3: TGCAGTGCTTCCGGGAGGGAGACCCAGTACTTC.

The chain is built from TRBV25-1 and TRBJ2-5; the match to TRBD2 covers 10 bases. V dropped 2 bases and J dropped 6; count of bases not matched to a gene: 6. The CDR3 contains 15 residues. Germline lookup yields CDR1 MGHDK and CDR2 SYGVNS. The CDR3 nucleotides are TGTGCCAGCAGTGAACCCCTAGCGGGAGCGCAGACCCAGTACTTC. Its translation is CASSEPLAGAQTQYF.

This chain joins TRBV29-1 and TRBJ2-1; no clear D gene. The V end lost 6 bases, the J end lost 2 bases, and 8 bases lay between the germline ends. The CDR3 length is 12 residues. Per the germline V gene, CDR1 is SQVTM and CDR2 is ANQGSEA. In DNA, the CDR3 is TGCAGCGTAGCGCCTACCTACAATGAGCAGTTCTTC. The encoded protein is CSVAPTYNEQFF.

The rearrangement uses TRBV7-3 and TRBJ2-3; 8 bases map to TRBD2. The CDR3 is 17 residues long. Germline V lookup: CDR1 SGHTA, CDR2 FQGTGA. The V and J ends lost 1 base and 4 bases, in that order; junction bases with no gene match: 10. CDR3 bases: TGTGCCAGCAGCTTAATGCCCGGGGGGGGGAAGGCAGATACGCAGTATTTT. This gives the protein CASSLMPGGGKADTQYF. Full variable domain (missing parts from reference TRBV7-3 and TRBJ2-3): GAGVSQTPSNKVTEKGKYVELRCDPISGHTALYWYRQSLGQGPEFLIYFQGTGAADDSGLPNDRFFAVRPEGSVSTLKIQRTERGDSAVYLCASSLMPGGGKADTQYFGPGTRLTVL.

This clone was picked up a small number of times. V is TRBV6-5 and J is TRBJ2-5; 9 bases map to TRBD1. The CDR3 is made up of 15 amino acids. J gave up 3 bases and V 5 bases, and 7 bases lay outside the gene matches. Per germline, CDR1 MNHEY and CDR2 SVGAGI. CDR3 in DNA: TGTGCCAGCAGTCGACCTGACAGGGGGGAAGAGACCCAGTACTTC. It specifies CASSRPDRGEETQYF.

The chain links TRBV28 to TRBJ2-7; possible D gene TRBD2, 5 bases. CDR3 size: 14 residues. V lost 6 bases and J 7 bases, leaving 19 bases between the germline ends. The germline V gene encodes CDR1 MDHEN and CDR2 SYDVKM. As DNA, the CDR3 is TGTGCCAGCAGAGGACCCATTCAATCGGGGGAGCAGTACTTC. It translates to CASRGPIQSGEQYF.

In this sample, this clone turned up a few times. This CDR3 is also generated by other DNA sequences in the sample. This chain connects TRBV7-2 to TRBJ2-3, with TRBD1 matching 9 bases. The CDR3 length is 15 residues. Germline values: CDR1 SGHTA, CDR2 FQGNSA. V shed 2 bases and J 3 bases; nucleotides not matched to a gene: 3. The CDR3 reads CASSLSGQGTDTQYF. The CDR3 DNA sequence: TGTGCCAGCAGCTTATCTGGACAGGGGACAGATACGCAGTATTTT.

This chain uses TRBV7-3 with TRBJ2-1, with 7 positions matching TRBD2. The junction had 3 bases not matched to a gene; V was cut back by 1 base and J by 0 bases. Germline CDR1 is SGHTA and CDR2 is FQGTGA. The CDR3 is 16 amino acids. CDR3 amino acids: CASSLNGGSSYNEQFF. The CDR3 DNA is TGTGCCAGCAGCTTAAACGGCGGGAGCTCCTACAATGAGCAGTTCTTC.

Only a few counts were recorded for this clone. This chain links TRBV4-3 with TRBJ1-1, with 8 bases identical to TRBD1. After removal of 2 bases from V and 5 bases from J, the junction contained 4 bases not matched to a gene. Germline lookup yields CDR1 LGHNA and CDR2 YSLEER. This CDR3 contains 14 residues. The DNA of the CDR3 is TGCGCCAGCAGCCAACCCGACAGGGGAACTGAAGCTTTCTTT. This translates into CASSQPDRGTEAFF.

This clone occurred a few times. Written as DNA, the CDR3 is TGTGCCAGCAGCGTAGGTGGACTAGCGGGATTCGAGACCCAGTACTTC. As protein: CASSVGGLAGFETQYF. V usage is TRBV9 and J usage is TRBJ2-5, with TRBD2 identical over 12 bases. J was trimmed by 5 bases and V by 0 bases; bases with no gene match: 5. The CDR3 has 16 amino acids. Germline V gives CDR1 SGDLS, CDR2 YYNGEE.

This chain uses TRBV29-1 with TRBJ2-1, with 8 bases matching TRBD2. This CDR3 is built from 12 residues. Germline V gene data show CDR1 as SQVTM and CDR2 as ANQGSEA. After removal of 6 bases from V and 5 bases from J, the junction contained 3 bases not matched to a gene. The CDR3 coding sequence is TGCAGCGTGGTAGCGGGGAACAATGAGCAGTTCTTC. Protein product: CSVVAGNNEQFF.

V and J are TRBV6-4 and TRBJ2-3; 11 bases line up with TRBD2. The CDR3 has 18 amino acids. V lost 4 bases, J lost 0 bases, and 9 bases stayed unmatched. Germline assignment: CDR1 MRHNA and CDR2 SNTAGT. CDR3 DNA: TGTGCCAGCAGTGGTTCCGGGACTAGCGGCACTAGCACAGATACGCAGTATTTT. This sequence encodes CASSGSGTSGTSTDTQYF.

This clone showed up just a few times. The chain uses TRBV4-2 and TRBJ2-1, with 9 positions matching TRBD2. This CDR3 is 15 amino acids long. The germline gives CDR1 LGHNA, CDR2 YNFKEQ. V lost 4 bases to trimming and J lost 8 bases; unmatched junction nucleotides: 9. This chain's CDR3 is CASSLGLAGNDEQFF. CDR3 nucleotides: TGTGCCAGCAGCCTTGGCCTAGCGGGAAACGATGAGCAGTTCTTC.

V usage is TRBV28 and J usage is TRBJ2-6; D ambiguous. Trimming took 6 bases from V and 0 from J, leaving 9 bases between them. This CDR3 comprises 15 residues. CDR1 and CDR2 (germline): MDHEN, SYDVKM. The CDR3, as DNA: TGTGCCAGCAGAACGTCGAGCTCTGGGGCCAACGTCCTGACTTTC. This encodes CASRTSSSGANVLTF.

This sequence joins TRBV7-9 and TRBJ2-5; 9 bases agree with TRBD1. J was trimmed by 5 bases and V by 6 bases; bases with no gene match: 13. CDR1 and CDR2 from the germline V gene are SEHNR and FQNEAQ (reference sequence). This CDR3 region has 16 residues. The CDR3: CASRPKPGQGRETQYF. The DNA for the CDR3 is TGTGCCAGCAGACCCAAGCCGGGACAGGGTAGGGAGACCCAGTACTTC.

The chain employs TRBV7-9 and TRBJ1-1; D is unclear. CDR3 length: 8 residues. CDR1 SEHNR and CDR2 FQNEAQ come from the germline V gene (reference sequence). V gave up 11 bases and J gave up 11 bases, with 9 bases separating them. CDR3 DNA: TGTGCCGGAGACCCCGCTTTCTTT. Residues: CAGDPAFF. Full variable domain (remainder filled in from reference TRBV7-9 and TRBJ1-1): DTGVSQNPRHKITKRGQNVTFRCDPISEHNRLYWYRQTLGQGPEFLTYFQNEAQLEKSRLLSDRFSAERPKGSFSTLEIQRTEQGDSAMYLCAGDPAFFGQGTRLTVV.

This clone was detected only a few times. The chain carries TRBV30 and TRBJ1-4, with D unresolved. The CDR3 length is 12 residues. V lost 2 bases and J lost 7, with 8 bases in between. Germline CDR1 is GTSNPN and CDR2 is SVGIG (reference sequence). Here the CDR3 DNA reads TGTGCCTGGAGTAATTCAGGTGAAAAACTGTTTTTT. Amino acid sequence: CAWSNSGEKLFF.

J is TRBJ2-5 and V is TRBV28; D unresolved. V was shortened by 8 bases and J by 0 bases, with 19 bases between the two germline ends. Germline V gene data show CDR1 as MDHEN and CDR2 as SYDVKM. The CDR3 totals 16 residues. The CDR3 bases are TGTGCCAGCCCCCCCCAGCGCAGCCCGTACCAAGAGACCCAGTACTTC. Its protein is CASPPQRSPYQETQYF.

This clone was found a few times. This CDR3 reads CASSFASGGNTGELFF. CDR3 DNA: TGTGCCAGCAGCTTCGCCTCGGGGGGTAACACCGGGGAGCTGTTTTTT. The V gene is TRBV7-3, the J gene TRBJ2-2; 7 nucleotides line up with TRBD2. Germline CDR1 reads SGHTA; CDR2 reads FQGTGA. V lost 3 bases, J lost 2 bases, and 6 bases stayed unmatched. The CDR3 is made up of 16 amino acids.